Shown below are 7 T cell receptor beta chains from a single sample sequenced in a study of human thymus T cells. Data came from immunoSEQ multiplex PCR; TCRdb stores just in-frame clones and leaves some out. Found here are 120,000 or so clones, about 93% of them singletons; the top ten hold around 0.022%. During corrective heart surgery, resections were taken, and the thymus tissue came from them. Sequenced input: thymus tissue. The receptors shown here come from a boy under two years old with a congenital heart defect but otherwise immunologically healthy.

The J gene is TRBJ2-3, the V gene TRBV11-2; TRBD2 might be the D (7 bases). Trimming shortened V by 7 bases and J by 1 base, and 24 bases separated the two germline ends. CDR1 and CDR2 from the germline V gene are SGHAT and FQNNGV. The CDR3 extends over 18 amino acids. The CDR3: CASTRGRGAGWGTDTQYF. CDR3 nucleotides: TGTGCCAGCACCAGAGGACGGGGGGCCGGGTGGGGCACAGATACGCAGTATTTT.

This clone was picked up a small number of times. CDR3 loop: CASSLSGNPSPTNEKLFF. The CDR3 bases are TGTGCCAGCAGTTTGTCAGGGAACCCCTCCCCAACTAATGAAAAACTGTTTTTT. The genes are TRBV28 and TRBJ1-4; a weak D match, TRBD1 (5 bases). Trimming took off 3 bases at V and 0 bases at J, with 17 bases between the two ends. This CDR3 has 18 amino acids. CDR1 and CDR2 (germline): MDHEN, SYDVKM.

The chain links TRBV14 to TRBJ1-3, with D unclear. The CDR3 contains 17 residues. The V gene lost 0 bases and the J gene lost 4 bases, with 16 bases spanning the gap. CDR1 SGHDN and CDR2 FVKESK come from the germline V gene. This CDR3 is CASSQEEGPLGGNTIYF. CDR3 in DNA: TGTGCCAGCAGCCAAGAAGAAGGGCCCTTAGGAGGAAACACCATATATTTT. Complete variable domain (other parts from reference TRBV14 and TRBJ1-3): EAGVTQFPSHSVIEKGQTVTLRCDPISGHDNLYWYRRVMGKEIKFLLHFVKESKQDESGMPNNRFLAERTGGTYSTLKVQPAELEDSGVYFCASSQEEGPLGGNTIYFGEGSWLTVV.

The chain links TRBV4-3 to TRBJ2-7; 10 bases line up with TRBD2. V was pared by 0 bases and J by 2 bases, with 13 bases of the junction left unmatched. The CDR3 consists of 19 residues. In germline, CDR1 is LGHNA, CDR2 YSLEER. The CDR3 coding sequence is TGCGCCAGCAGCCAAGAGATATACCCAACTAGCGGGGAAGCCTACGAGCAGTACTTC. This gives the protein CASSQEIYPTSGEAYEQYF.

The chain is built from TRBV28 and TRBJ2-5; D is unclear. The CDR3 totals 14 residues. Germline CDR1 MDHEN, CDR2 SYDVKM. The V end was cut by 6 bases, the J end by 0 bases, with 11 bases between. In nucleotides, the CDR3 is TGTGCCAGCAGCTTGGGTGGTAACCAAGAGACCCAGTACTTC. Protein product: CASSLGGNQETQYF. The full variable domain, rest sourced from reference TRBV28 and TRBJ2-5, is DVKVTQSSRYLVKRTGEKVFLECVQDMDHENMFWYRQDPGLGLRLIYFSYDVKMKEKGDIPEGYSVSREKKERFSLILESASTNQTSMYLCASSLGGNQETQYFGPGTRLLVL.

The genes are TRBV30 and TRBJ1-3; D might be TRBD1 (5 bases). V dropped 7 bases and J dropped 4 bases, with 23 bases sitting between them. Per the germline V gene, CDR1 is GTSNPN and CDR2 is SVGIG (reference sequence). The CDR3 has 16 residues. CDR3 loop: CAFRHRDLTPGNTIYF. As DNA, the CDR3 is TGTGCCTTTAGGCATAGGGACCTGACCCCCGGAAACACCATATATTTT. The complete variable domain, with remaining parts taken from reference TRBV30 and TRBJ1-3, reads SQTIHQWPATLVQPVGSPLSLECTVEGTSNPNLYWYRQAAGRGLQLLFYSVGIGQISSEVPQNLSASRPQDRQFILSSKKLLLSDSGFYLCAFRHRDLTPGNTIYFGEGSWLTVV.

V is TRBV30 and J is TRBJ1-3; TRBD1 is a possible D gene (5 bases). The V gene's germline CDR1 is GTSNPN and CDR2 SVGIG (reference sequence). Trimming took off 3 bases at V and 1 base at J, with 7 bases between the two ends. The CDR3 consists of 13 residues. The CDR3 spells CAWRRGSGNTIYF. DNA for the CDR3: TGTGCCTGGAGAAGGGGATCTGGAAACACCATATATTTT.